Presented here are 8 T cell receptor beta chains from one specimen sequenced in a study of control samples from healthy donors and cancer patients. The data were produced by immunoSEQ multiplex PCR, yet TCRdb's version contains in-frame clones alone and is incomplete. The sample lists around 110,000 clones, more than 70% seen once, with 2% to 2.5% in the top ten. Sequencing was done on a sample of blood. Every receptor here comes from a woman between 65 and 79 years old in good health.

The V call is TRBV6-5, the J call TRBJ1-2, with 10 bases matching TRBD1. CDR3 length equals 15 residues. V shed 5 bases, J shed 2 bases, and the junction held 5 bases outside the gene matches. CDR1 and CDR2 (germline): MNHEY, SVGAGI. In DNA form, the CDR3 reads TGTGCCAGCAGTACGCCGGGACAGGGGAACTATGGCTACACCTTC. Translated: CASSTPGQGNYGYTF.

The chain carries TRBV12-3 or TRBV12-4 and TRBJ1-5; maybe TRBD1 (6 bases). The CDR3 is made up of 13 amino acids. The germline V and J ends were trimmed by 5 bases and 4 bases, with 9 bases remaining between them. The CDR3 sequence is CASSQGGNQPQHF. In nucleotides, the CDR3 is TGTGCCAGCAGTCAAGGGGGGAATCAGCCCCAGCATTTT.

V gene TRBV9 combines with J gene TRBJ2-1; a possible D gene is TRBD1 (6 bases). Trimming left V 1 base short and J 8 bases short, with 13 bases between. Germline CDR1 SGDLS, CDR2 YYNGEE. This CDR3 spans 14 amino acids. The CDR3 sequence is CASSVLQGVDEQFF. CDR3 DNA: TGTGCCAGCAGCGTATTACAGGGAGTAGATGAGCAGTTCTTC.

There are a few counts of this clone. V and J are TRBV5-6 and TRBJ1-2, with TRBD1 as a possible D gene (6 bases). Trimming left V 4 bases short and J 8 bases short, with 12 bases between. Germline lookup yields CDR1 SGHDT and CDR2 YYEEEE. This CDR3 contains 12 residues. Here the CDR3 DNA reads TGTGCCAGCAGCACAGGGTCACAGGGCTACACCTTC. This translates into CASSTGSQGYTF.

DNA for the CDR3: TGTGCCAGCACCGAACAGGGTATTGCCGGGGAGCTGTTTTTT. This gives the protein CASTEQGIAGELFF. The V gene is TRBV5-8, the J gene TRBJ2-2; possible D gene TRBD1, 6 bases. The V end was cut by 6 bases, the J end by 6 bases, with 15 bases between. Looked up from germline, CDR1 is SGHTS and CDR2 is YDEGEE. The CDR3 contains 14 residues.

The chain is built from TRBV27 and TRBJ2-2, with TRBD1 as a possible D gene (6 bases). This CDR3 is 17 amino acids long. Trimming cost V 6 bases and J 6 bases, with 23 bases left between them. Germline CDR1 is MNHEY and CDR2 is SMNVEV (reference sequence). The CDR3 here is CASSRIQGPAVAGELFF. CDR3 DNA sequence: TGTGCCAGCAGCCGGATCCAGGGGCCAGCAGTAGCCGGGGAGCTGTTTTTT.

V usage is TRBV29-1 and J usage is TRBJ1-1, with no clear D. The germline V gene encodes CDR1 SQVTM and CDR2 ANQGSEA. Trimming pared 6 bases from V and 3 bases from J, leaving 11 bases between. The CDR3 contains 12 residues. Here the CDR3 reads CSVSEGDTEAFF. The CDR3 nucleotides are TGCAGCGTGTCCGAGGGAGACACTGAAGCTTTCTTT.

This clone was detected once. The rearrangement joins TRBV29-1 to TRBJ2-3; 15 nucleotides agree with TRBD2. Germline V gene data show CDR1 as SQVTM and CDR2 as ANQGSEA. The V gene end was trimmed by 5 bases and the J gene end by 4 bases; junction bases not matched to a gene: 4. The CDR3 runs to 15 residues. The DNA of the CDR3 is TGCAGCGTTCTAGGACTAGCGGGGGGGCCAGATACGCAGTATTTT. Amino acid sequence: CSVLGLAGGPDTQYF.